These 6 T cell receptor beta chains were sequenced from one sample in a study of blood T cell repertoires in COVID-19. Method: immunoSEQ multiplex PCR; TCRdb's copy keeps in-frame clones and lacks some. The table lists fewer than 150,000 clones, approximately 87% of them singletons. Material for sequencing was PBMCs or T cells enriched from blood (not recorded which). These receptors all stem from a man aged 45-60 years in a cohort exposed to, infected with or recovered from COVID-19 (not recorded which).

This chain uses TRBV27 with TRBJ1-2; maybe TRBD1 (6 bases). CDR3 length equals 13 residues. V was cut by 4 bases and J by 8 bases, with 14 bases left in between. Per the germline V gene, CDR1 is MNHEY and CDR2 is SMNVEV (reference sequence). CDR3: CASSSGGARGYTF. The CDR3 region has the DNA TGTGCCAGCAGTTCTGGGGGCGCGCGGGGCTACACCTTC.

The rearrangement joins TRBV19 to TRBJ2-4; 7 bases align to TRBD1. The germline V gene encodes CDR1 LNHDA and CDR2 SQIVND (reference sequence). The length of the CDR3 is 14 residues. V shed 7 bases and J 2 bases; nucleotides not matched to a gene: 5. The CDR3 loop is CASTTGDSKNIQYF. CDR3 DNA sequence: TGTGCCAGTACAACAGGGGATTCCAAAAACATTCAGTACTTC.

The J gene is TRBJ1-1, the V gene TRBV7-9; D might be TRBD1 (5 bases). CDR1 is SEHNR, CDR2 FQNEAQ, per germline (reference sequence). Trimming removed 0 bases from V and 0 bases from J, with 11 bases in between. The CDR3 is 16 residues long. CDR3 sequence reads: CASSLANAGLNTEAFF. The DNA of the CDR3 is TGTGCCAGCAGCTTAGCGAACGCAGGGCTGAACACTGAAGCTTTCTTT.

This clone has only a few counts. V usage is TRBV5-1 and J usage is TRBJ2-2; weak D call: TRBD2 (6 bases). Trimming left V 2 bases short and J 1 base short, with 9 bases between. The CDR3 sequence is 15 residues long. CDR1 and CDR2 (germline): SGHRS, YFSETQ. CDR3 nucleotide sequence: TGCGCCAGCAGCTTCTCCGGGGGGAACACCGGGGAGCTGTTTTTT. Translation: CASSFSGGNTGELFF.

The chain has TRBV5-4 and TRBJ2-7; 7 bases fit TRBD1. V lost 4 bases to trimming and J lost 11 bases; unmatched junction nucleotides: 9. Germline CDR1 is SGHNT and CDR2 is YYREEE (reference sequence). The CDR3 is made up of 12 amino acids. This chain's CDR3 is CASSRDSKSEYF. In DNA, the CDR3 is TGTGCCAGCAGCCGGGACAGTAAATCGGAGTACTTC.

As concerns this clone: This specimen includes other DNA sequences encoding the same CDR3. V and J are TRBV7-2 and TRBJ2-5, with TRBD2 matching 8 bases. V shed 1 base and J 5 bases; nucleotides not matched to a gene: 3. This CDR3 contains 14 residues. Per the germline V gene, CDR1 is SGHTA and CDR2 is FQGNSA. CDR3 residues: CASSLGPSGETQYF. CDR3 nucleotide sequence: TGTGCCAGCAGCTTAGGCCCTAGCGGGGAGACCCAGTACTTC.